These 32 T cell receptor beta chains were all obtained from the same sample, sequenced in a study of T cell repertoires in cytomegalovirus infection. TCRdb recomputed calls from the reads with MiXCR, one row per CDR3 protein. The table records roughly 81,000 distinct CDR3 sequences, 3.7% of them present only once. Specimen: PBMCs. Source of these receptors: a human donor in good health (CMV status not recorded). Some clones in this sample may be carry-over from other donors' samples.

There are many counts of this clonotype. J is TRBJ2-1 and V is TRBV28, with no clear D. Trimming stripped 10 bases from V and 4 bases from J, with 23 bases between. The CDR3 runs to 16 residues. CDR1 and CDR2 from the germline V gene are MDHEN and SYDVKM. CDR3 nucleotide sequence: TGTGCCACGAGTCGTGGGTATGTCTGGGCGTACAATGAGCAGTTCTTC. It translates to CATSRGYVWAYNEQFF.

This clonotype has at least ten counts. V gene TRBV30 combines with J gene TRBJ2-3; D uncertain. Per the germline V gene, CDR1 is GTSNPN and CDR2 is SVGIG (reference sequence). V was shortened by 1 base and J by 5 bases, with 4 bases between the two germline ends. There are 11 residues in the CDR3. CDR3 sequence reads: CAWSGKDTQYF. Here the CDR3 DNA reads TGTGCCTGGAGTGGAAAAGATACGCAGTATTTT. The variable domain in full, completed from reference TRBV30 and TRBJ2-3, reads SQTIHQWPATLVQPVGSPLSLECTVEGTSNPNLYWYRQAAGRGLQLLFYSVGIGQISSEVPQNLSASRPQDRQFILSSKKLLLSDSGFYLCAWSGKDTQYFGPGTRLTVL.

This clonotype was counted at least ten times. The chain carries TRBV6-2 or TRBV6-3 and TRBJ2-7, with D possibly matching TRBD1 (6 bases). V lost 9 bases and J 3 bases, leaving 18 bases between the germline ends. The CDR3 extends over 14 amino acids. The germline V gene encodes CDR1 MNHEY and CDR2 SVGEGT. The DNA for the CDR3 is TGTGCCAGTCAGAATCCGCAGGGACACTACGAGCAGTACTTC. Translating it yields CASQNPQGHYEQYF.

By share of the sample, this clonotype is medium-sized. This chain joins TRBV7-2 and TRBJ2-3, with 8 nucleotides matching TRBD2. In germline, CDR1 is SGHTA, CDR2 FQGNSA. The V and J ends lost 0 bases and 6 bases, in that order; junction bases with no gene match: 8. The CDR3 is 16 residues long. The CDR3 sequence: CASSLAFGGAMDTQYF. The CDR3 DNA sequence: TGTGCCAGCAGCTTAGCCTTCGGGGGGGCTATGGATACGCAGTATTTT.

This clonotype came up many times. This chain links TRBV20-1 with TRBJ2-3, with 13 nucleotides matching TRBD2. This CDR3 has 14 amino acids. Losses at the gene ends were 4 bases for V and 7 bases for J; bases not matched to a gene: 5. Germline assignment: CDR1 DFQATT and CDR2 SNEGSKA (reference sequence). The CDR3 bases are TGCAGTGCTATACTAGCGGGGGGGCTTAATACGCAGTATTTT. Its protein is CSAILAGGLNTQYF.

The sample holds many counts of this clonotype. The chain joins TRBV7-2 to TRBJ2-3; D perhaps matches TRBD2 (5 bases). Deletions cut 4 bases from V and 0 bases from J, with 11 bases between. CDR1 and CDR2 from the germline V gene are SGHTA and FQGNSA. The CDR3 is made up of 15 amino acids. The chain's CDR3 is CASSSDLGSTDTQYF. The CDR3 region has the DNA TGTGCCAGCAGCTCGGACTTAGGCAGCACAGATACGCAGTATTTT.

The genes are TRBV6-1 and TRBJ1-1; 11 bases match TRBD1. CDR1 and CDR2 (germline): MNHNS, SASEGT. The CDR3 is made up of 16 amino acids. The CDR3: CESSSRPGQGVTEAFF. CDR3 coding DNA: TGTGAGAGCAGTTCCCGTCCGGGACAGGGGGTGACTGAAGCTTTCTTT.

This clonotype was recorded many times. The CDR3 protein is CASSWGQGAYGYTF. The CDR3 DNA is TGTGCCAGCAGTTGGGGACAGGGGGCGTATGGCTACACCTTC. This chain connects TRBV28 to TRBJ1-2; TRBD1 agrees at 12 bases. Germline CDR1 is MDHEN and CDR2 is SYDVKM. Germline trimming cut 4 bases from V and 5 bases from J; bases unmatched to any gene: 2. The CDR3 totals 14 residues.

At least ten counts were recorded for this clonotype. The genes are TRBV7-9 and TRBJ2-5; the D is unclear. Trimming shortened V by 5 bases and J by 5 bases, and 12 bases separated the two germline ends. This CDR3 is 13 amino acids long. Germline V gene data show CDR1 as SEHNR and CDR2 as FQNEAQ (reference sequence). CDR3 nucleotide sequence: TGTGCCAGCAGCCACCCCCACCGGGAGACCCAGTACTTC. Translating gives CASSHPHRETQYF.

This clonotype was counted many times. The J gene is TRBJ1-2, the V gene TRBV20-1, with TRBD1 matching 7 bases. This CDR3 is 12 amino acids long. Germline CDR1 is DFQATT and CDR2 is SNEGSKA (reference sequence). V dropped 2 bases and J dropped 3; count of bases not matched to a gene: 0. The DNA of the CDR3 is TGCAGTGCTAGACAGGGGGACTATGGCTACACCTTC. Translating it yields CSARQGDYGYTF.

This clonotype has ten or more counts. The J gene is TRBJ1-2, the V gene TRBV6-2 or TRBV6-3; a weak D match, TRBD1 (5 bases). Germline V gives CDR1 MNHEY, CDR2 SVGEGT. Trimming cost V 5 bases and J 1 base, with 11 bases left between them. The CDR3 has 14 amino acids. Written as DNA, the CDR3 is TGTGCCAGCAGTACCCGGGACCTTAACTATGGCTACACCTTC. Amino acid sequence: CASSTRDLNYGYTF.

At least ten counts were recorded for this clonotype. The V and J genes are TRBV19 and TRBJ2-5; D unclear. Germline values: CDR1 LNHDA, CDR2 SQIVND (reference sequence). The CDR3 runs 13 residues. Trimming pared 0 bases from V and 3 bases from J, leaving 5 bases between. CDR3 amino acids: CASSIDIEETQYF. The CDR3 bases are TGTGCCAGTAGTATAGACATAGAAGAGACCCAGTACTTC. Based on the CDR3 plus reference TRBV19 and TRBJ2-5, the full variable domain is DGGITQSPKYLFRKEGQNVTLSCEQNLNHDAMYWYRQDPGQGLRLIYYSQIVNDFQKGDIAEGYSVSREKKESFPLTVTSAQKNPTAFYLCASSIDIEETQYFGPGTRLLVL.

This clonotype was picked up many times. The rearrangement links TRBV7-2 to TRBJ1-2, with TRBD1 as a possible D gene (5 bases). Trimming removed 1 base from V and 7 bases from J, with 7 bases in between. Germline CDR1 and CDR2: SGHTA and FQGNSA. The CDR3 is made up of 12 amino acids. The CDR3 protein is CASSLGGIGYTF. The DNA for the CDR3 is TGTGCCAGCAGCTTAGGGGGCATTGGCTACACCTTC.

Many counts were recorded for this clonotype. This chain's CDR3 is CASQQERARGYTF. The CDR3 region has the DNA TGTGCCAGCCAACAAGAGAGGGCGCGGGGCTACACCTTC. This rearrangement joins TRBV28 to TRBJ1-2; D remains unclear. The germline gives CDR1 MDHEN, CDR2 SYDVKM. CDR3 size: 13 residues. The germline V and J ends were trimmed by 8 bases and 8 bases, with 18 bases remaining between them.

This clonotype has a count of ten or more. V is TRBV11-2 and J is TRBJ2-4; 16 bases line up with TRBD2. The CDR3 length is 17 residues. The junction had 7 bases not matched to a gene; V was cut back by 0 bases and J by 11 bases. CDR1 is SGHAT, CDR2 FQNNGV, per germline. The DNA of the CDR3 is TGTGCCAGCAGCTTAGATCGGGGGACTAGCGGGGGGGCCCTTCAGTACTTC. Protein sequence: CASSLDRGTSGGALQYF.

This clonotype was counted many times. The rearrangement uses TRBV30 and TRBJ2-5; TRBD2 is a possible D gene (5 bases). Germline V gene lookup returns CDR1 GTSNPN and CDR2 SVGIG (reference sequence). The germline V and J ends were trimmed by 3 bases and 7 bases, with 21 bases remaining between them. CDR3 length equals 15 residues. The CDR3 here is CAWSEATEDVGTQYF. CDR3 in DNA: TGTGCCTGGAGCGAAGCGACGGAGGACGTTGGGACCCAGTACTTC. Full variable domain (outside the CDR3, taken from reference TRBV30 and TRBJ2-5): SQTIHQWPATLVQPVGSPLSLECTVEGTSNPNLYWYRQAAGRGLQLLFYSVGIGQISSEVPQNLSASRPQDRQFILSSKKLLLSDSGFYLCAWSEATEDVGTQYFGPGTRLLVL.

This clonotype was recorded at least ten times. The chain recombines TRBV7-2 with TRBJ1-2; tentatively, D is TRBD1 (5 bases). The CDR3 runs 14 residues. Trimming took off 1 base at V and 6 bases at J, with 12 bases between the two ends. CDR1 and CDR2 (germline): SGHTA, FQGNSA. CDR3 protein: CASSLVPGMDGYTF. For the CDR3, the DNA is TGTGCCAGCAGCTTAGTTCCAGGGATGGATGGCTACACCTTC.

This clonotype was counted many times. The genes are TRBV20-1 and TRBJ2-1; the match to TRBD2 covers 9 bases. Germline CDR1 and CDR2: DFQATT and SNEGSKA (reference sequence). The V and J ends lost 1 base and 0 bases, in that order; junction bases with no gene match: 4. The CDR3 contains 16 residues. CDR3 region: CSARVSGGLSYNEQFF. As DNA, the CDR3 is TGCAGTGCTAGAGTCAGCGGGGGGCTCTCCTACAATGAGCAGTTCTTC.

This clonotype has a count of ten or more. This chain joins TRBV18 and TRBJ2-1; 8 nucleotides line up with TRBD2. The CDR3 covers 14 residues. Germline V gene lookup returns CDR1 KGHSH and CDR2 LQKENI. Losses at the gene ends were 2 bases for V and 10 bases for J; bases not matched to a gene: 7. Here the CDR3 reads CASSPAGRDDEQFF. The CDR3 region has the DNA TGTGCCAGCTCACCAGCCGGGAGGGACGACGAGCAGTTCTTC.

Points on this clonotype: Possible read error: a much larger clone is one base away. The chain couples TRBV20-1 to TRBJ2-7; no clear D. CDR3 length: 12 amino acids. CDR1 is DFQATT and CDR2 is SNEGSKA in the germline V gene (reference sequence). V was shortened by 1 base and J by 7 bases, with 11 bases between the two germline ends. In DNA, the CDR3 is TGCAGTGCTAGAGTGTATGCGTGGGAGCAGTACTTC. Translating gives CSARVYAWEQYF.

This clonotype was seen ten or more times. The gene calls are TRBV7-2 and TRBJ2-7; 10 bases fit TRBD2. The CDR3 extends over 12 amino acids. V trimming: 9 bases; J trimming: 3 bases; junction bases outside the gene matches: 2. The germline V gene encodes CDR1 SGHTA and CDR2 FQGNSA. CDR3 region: CASSGGHYEQYF. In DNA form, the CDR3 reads TGTGCCAGTAGCGGGGGGCACTACGAGCAGTACTTC.

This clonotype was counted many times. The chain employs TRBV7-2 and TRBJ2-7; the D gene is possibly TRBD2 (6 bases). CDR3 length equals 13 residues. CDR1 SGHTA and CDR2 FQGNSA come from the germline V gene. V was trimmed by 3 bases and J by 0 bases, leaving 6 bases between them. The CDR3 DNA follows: TGTGCCAGCAGCTTCGGGAGCTCCTACGAGCAGTACTTC. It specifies CASSFGSSYEQYF.

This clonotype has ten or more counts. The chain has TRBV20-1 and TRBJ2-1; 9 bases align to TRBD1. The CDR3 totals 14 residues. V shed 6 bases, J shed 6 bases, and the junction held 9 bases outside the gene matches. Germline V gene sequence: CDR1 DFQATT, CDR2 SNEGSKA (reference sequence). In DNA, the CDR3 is TGCAGTGCGACAGGGGGGGCCTATCTCAATGAGCAGTTCTTC. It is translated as CSATGGAYLNEQFF.

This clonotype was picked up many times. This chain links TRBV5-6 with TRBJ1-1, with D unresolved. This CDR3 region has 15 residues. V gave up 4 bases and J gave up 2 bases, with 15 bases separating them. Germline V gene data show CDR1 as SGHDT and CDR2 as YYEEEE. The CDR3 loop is CASSLSQLANTEAFF. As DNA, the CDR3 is TGTGCCAGCAGCCTGTCACAGCTCGCCAACACTGAAGCTTTCTTT.

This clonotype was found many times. Here the CDR3 reads CASSLIRGEAFF. CDR3 sequence (DNA): TGTGCCAGCAGTTTAATCCGCGGTGAAGCTTTCTTT. The chain is built from TRBV28 and TRBJ1-1; no firm D call. This CDR3 spans 12 amino acids. Looked up from germline, CDR1 is MDHEN and CDR2 is SYDVKM. Trimming pared 2 bases from V and 7 bases from J, leaving 8 bases between.

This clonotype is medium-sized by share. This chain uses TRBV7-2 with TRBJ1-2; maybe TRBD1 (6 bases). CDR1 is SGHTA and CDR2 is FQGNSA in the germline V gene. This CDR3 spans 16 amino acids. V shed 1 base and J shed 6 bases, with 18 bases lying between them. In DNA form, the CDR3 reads TGTGCCAGCAGCTTAGATGACAGGACTCGGATCAATGGCTACACCTTC. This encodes CASSLDDRTRINGYTF.

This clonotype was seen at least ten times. The CDR3 DNA follows: TGCAGTGCTAGAGTCGGGGGGGGAGATACGCAGTATTTT. As protein: CSARVGGGDTQYF. This chain connects TRBV20-1 to TRBJ2-3; 8 bases agree with TRBD2. Unmatched junction bases numbered 2, after V lost 1 base and J lost 5 bases. Per the germline V gene, CDR1 is DFQATT and CDR2 is SNEGSKA (reference sequence). The CDR3 has 13 residues.

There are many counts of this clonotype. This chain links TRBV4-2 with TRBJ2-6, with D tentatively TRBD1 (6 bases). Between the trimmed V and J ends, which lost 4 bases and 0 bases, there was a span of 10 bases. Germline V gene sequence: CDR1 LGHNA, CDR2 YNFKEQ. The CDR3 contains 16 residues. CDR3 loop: CASSPGQNSGANVLTF. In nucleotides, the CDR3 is TGTGCCAGCAGCCCGGGACAAAACTCTGGGGCCAACGTCCTGACTTTC.

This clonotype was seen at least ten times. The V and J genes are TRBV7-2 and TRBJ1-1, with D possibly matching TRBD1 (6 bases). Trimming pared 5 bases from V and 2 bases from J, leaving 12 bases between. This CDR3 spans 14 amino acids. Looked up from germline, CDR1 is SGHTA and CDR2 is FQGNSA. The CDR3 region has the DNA TGTGCCAGCAGCGGGGGGCCTTATAACACTGAAGCTTTCTTT. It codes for CASSGGPYNTEAFF.

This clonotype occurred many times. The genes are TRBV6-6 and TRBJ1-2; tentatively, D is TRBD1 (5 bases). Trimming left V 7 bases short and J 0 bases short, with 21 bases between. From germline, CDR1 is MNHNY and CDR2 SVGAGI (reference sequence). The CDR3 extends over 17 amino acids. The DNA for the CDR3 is TGTGCCAGCACCAGCCCGTCAGGGCAGGCAGCTAACTATGGCTACACCTTC. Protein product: CASTSPSGQAANYGYTF.

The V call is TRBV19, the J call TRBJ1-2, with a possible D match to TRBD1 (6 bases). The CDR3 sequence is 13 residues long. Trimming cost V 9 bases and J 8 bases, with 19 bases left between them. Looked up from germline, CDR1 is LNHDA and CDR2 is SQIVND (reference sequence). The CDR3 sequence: CASLGQGIGGYTF. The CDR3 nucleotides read TGTGCCAGCCTGGGCCAGGGGATCGGCGGCTACACCTTC. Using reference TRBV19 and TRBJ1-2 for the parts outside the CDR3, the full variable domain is DGGITQSPKYLFRKEGQNVTLSCEQNLNHDAMYWYRQDPGQGLRLIYYSQIVNDFQKGDIAEGYSVSREKKESFPLTVTSAQKNPTAFYLCASLGQGIGGYTFGSGTRLTVV.

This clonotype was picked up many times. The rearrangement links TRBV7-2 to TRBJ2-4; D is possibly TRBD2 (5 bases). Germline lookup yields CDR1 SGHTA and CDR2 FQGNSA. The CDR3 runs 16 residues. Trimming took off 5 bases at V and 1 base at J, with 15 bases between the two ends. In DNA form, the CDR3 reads TGTGCCAGCAGCCCGTCGGGGATTCGGGCCAAAAACATTCAGTACTTC. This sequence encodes CASSPSGIRAKNIQYF.